This T cell receptor beta chain comes out of a study of T cell responses to AZD1222 COVID-19 vaccine. General observations from the study: It should be noted that donors were predominantly white British and more often female, and clonal diversity was possibly underestimated. The reported proportion of spike-specific TCRs targeting unmutated variant regions was nearly half.

The table came from immunoSEQ multiplex PCR; TCRdb's copy has only in-frame clones and leaves some out. The sample holds about 140,000 clones; over 90% are singletons and the top ten take about 5.1%. On this clone: Its antigen is still unknown.

Sequences were derived from peripheral blood, sampled on day 0 of AZD1222 vaccination. This TCR came from an adult in good health.

In DNA, the CDR3 is TGTGCCTGGAGTCCCCTTACCAGGACTAGCGGAGCCAGCACAGATACGCAGTATTTT. Translation: CAWSPLTRTSGASTDTQYF. V usage is TRBV30 and J usage is TRBJ2-3, with TRBD2 matching over 10 bases. The germline V gene has CDR1 GTSNPN and CDR2 SVGIG (reference sequence). V trimming: 2 bases; J trimming: 0 bases; junction bases outside the gene matches: 14. The CDR3 covers 19 residues. The whole variable domain, remainder taken from reference TRBV30 and TRBJ2-3, is SQTIHQWPATLVQPVGSPLSLECTVEGTSNPNLYWYRQAAGRGLQLLFYSVGIGQISSEVPQNLSASRPQDRQFILSSKKLLLSDSGFYLCAWSPLTRTSGASTDTQYFGPGTRLTVL.